This TCR beta chain was sequenced for a study of CD8 T cells in Susac syndrome. J was trimmed by 2 bases and V by 6 bases; bases with no gene match: 12. The CDR3 is made up of 19 amino acids. The germline V gene encodes CDR1 MDHEN and CDR2 SYDVKM. RNA was extracted with the RNeasy kit, and a quantity of roughly 0.5 to 1 ug was reverse transcribed using random hexamers. In TCRdb, the immunoSEQ multiplex PCR reads were re-called with MiXCR into one record per CDR3 protein. The table lists 250,000 to 300,000 distinct CDR3 sequences, 89% of them singletons. The clonotype was recovered from a human donor with multiple sclerosis. The chain links TRBV28 to TRBJ2-5; 16 nucleotides agree with TRBD2. Sequenced: CD8+ T cells from PBMCs. CDR3 region: CASSQWGLAGGLWQETQYF. CDR3 nucleotide sequence: TGTGCCAGCAGCCAATGGGGACTAGCGGGAGGGCTGTGGCAAGAGACCCAGTACTTC. The variable domain in full, with the rest retrieved from reference TRBV28 and TRBJ2-5, is DVKVTQSSRYLVKRTGEKVFLECVQDMDHENMFWYRQDPGLGLRLIYFSYDVKMKEKGDIPEGYSVSREKKERFSLILESASTNQTSMYLCASSQWGLAGGLWQETQYFGPGTRLLVL.